The 7 T cell receptor beta chains below all came from one sample that was sequenced in a study of T cell responses to AZD1222 COVID-19 vaccine. Produced via immunoSEQ multiplex PCR; TCRdb's table is partial and in-frame only. The table records around 170,000 clones, about nine tenths of them present only once. The sample was peripheral blood, taken on day 0 of AZD1222 vaccination. These receptors all stem from an adult in good health.

This chain connects TRBV10-3 to TRBJ2-1; D is uncertain. Per germline, CDR1 ENHRY and CDR2 SYGVKD. The CDR3 covers 15 residues. Between the trimmed V and J ends, which lost 0 bases and 0 bases, there was a span of 6 bases. The chain's CDR3 is CAISESRSSYNEQFF. CDR3 bases: TGTGCCATCAGTGAGTCTAGGAGCTCCTACAATGAGCAGTTCTTC.

V usage is TRBV11-2 and J usage is TRBJ1-6; 7 bases align to TRBD1. Unmatched junction bases numbered 9, after V lost 5 bases and J lost 8 bases. Germline V gene lookup returns CDR1 SGHAT and CDR2 FQNNGV. The CDR3 totals 15 residues. In DNA form, the CDR3 reads TGTGCCAGCAGCACCGAGACAGGGTCTTATTCACCCCTCCACTTT. Its translation is CASSTETGSYSPLHF.

The J gene is TRBJ2-7, the V gene TRBV5-6; 9 positions agree with TRBD1. CDR3 size: 16 residues. The J segment lost 4 bases and the V segment lost 3 bases, leaving 11 bases of the junction unmatched. Germline-derived CDR1 and CDR2 are SGHDT and YYEEEE. The CDR3 DNA reads as TGTGCCAGCAGCTCGCAGAGGACAGGGGCAGGGTACGAGCAGTACTTC. This translates into CASSSQRTGAGYEQYF. Variable domain in full (rest from reference TRBV5-6 and TRBJ2-7): DAGVTQSPTHLIKTRGQQVTLRCSPKSGHDTVSWYQQALGQGPQFIFQYYEEEERQRGNFPDRFSGHQFPNYSSELNVNALLLGDSALYLCASSSQRTGAGYEQYFGPGTRLTVT.

The rearrangement uses TRBV7-9 and TRBJ1-5; perhaps TRBD1 as D (5 bases). Trimming removed 6 bases at V and 6 bases at J, with 9 bases between. There are 12 residues in the CDR3. Per germline, CDR1 SEHNR and CDR2 FQNEAQ (reference sequence). The CDR3 DNA follows: TGTGCCAGCAGTTCCGACAGTCAGCCCCAGCATTTT. It translates to CASSSDSQPQHF.

The gene calls are TRBV3-1 (or the pseudogene TRBV3-2) and TRBJ1-6, with 7 bases lining up with TRBD1. The J segment lost 10 bases and the V segment lost 4 bases, leaving 13 bases of the junction unmatched. CDR3 length equals 16 residues. Germline-derived CDR1 and CDR2 are LGHDT and YNNKEL (reference sequence). CDR3 nucleotides: TGTGCCAGCAGCCCGCTCCGGACAGGCTCCTTGTCACCCCTCCACTTT. It translates to CASSPLRTGSLSPLHF.

This clone was detected a few times. The rearrangement joins TRBV5-1 to TRBJ2-1; no clear D. CDR3 length: 16 residues. V lost 0 bases and J lost 0, with 10 bases in between. Germline V lookup: CDR1 SGHRS, CDR2 YFSETQ. CDR3 DNA sequence: TGCGCCAGCAGCTTGGCCGAGCAGAGCTCCTACAATGAGCAGTTCTTC. Its translation is CASSLAEQSSYNEQFF.

The chain employs TRBV19 and TRBJ1-1, with D perhaps matching TRBD1 (6 bases). Trimming removed 3 bases at V and 8 bases at J, with 13 bases between. This CDR3 spans 13 amino acids. CDR1 and CDR2 from the germline V gene are LNHDA and SQIVND (reference sequence). The CDR3 here is CASSIVPGTEAFF. The CDR3 nucleotides read TGTGCCAGTAGTATTGTTCCGGGGACAGAAGCTTTCTTT.